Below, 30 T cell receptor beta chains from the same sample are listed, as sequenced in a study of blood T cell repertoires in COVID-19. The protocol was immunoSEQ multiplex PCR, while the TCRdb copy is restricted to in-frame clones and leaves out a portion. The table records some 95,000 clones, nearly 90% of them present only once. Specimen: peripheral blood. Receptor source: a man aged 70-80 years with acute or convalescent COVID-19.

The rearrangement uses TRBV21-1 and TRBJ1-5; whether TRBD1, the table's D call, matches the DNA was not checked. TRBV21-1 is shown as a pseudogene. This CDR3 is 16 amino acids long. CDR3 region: CASSKGTVYSNQPQHF. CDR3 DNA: TGTGCCAGCAGCAAAGGGACAGTGTATAGCAATCAGCCCCAGCATTTT.

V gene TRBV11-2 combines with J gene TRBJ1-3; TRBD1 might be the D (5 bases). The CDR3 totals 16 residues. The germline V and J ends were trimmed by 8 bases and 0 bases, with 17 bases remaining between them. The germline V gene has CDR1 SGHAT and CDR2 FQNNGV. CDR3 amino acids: CASRDLKRGSGNTIYF. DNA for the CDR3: TGTGCCAGCCGAGATTTAAAAAGGGGCTCTGGAAACACCATATATTTT.

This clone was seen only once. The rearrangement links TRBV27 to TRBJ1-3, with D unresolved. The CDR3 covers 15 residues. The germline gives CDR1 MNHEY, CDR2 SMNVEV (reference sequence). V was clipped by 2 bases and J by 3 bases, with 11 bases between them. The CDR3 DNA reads TGTGCCAGCAGTTTAAGTTCGACAATTGGAAACACCATATATTTT. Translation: CASSLSSTIGNTIYF.

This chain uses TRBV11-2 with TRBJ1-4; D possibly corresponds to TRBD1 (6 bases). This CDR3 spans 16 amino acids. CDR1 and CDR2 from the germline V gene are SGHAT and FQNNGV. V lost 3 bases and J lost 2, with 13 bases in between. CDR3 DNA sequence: TGTGCCAGCAGCTTGGGCACAGGGCTCACTAATGAAAAACTGTTTTTT. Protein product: CASSLGTGLTNEKLFF.

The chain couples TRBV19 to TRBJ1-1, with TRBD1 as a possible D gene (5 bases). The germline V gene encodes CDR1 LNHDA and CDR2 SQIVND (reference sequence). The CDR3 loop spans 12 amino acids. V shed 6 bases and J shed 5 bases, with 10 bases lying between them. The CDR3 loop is CASSMTVTEAFF. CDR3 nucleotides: TGTGCCAGTAGCATGACAGTTACTGAAGCTTTCTTT.

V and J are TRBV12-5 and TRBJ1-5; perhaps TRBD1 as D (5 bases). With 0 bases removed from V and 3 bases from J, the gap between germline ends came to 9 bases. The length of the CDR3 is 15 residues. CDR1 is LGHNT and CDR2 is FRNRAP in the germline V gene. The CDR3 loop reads CASGLVRGLNQPQHF. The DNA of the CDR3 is TGTGCTAGTGGTTTGGTACGGGGACTCAATCAGCCCCAGCATTTT.

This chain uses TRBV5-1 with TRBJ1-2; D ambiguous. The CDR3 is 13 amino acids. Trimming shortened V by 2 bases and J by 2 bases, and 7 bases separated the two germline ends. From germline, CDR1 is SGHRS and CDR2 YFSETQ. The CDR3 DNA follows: TGCGCCAGCAGCTTAAACGAGAACTATGGCTACACCTTC. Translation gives CASSLNENYGYTF.

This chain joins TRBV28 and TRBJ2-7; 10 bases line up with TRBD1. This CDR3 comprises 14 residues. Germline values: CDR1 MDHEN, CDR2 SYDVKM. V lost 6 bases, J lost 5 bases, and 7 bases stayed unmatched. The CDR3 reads CASSPRQGADEQYF. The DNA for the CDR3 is TGTGCCAGCAGCCCCCGACAGGGGGCTGACGAGCAGTACTTC.

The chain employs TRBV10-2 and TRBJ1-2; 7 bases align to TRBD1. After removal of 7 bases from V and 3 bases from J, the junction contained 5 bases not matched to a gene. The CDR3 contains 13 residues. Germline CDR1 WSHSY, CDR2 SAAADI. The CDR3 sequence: CASTSGGDYGYTF. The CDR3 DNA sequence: TGCGCCAGCACTTCAGGGGGAGACTATGGCTACACCTTC.

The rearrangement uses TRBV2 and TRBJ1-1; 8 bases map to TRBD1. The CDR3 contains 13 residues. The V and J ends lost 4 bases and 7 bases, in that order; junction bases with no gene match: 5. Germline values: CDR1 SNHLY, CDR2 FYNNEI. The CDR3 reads CASSVDRGGEAFF. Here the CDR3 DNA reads TGTGCCAGCAGTGTAGACAGGGGTGGTGAAGCTTTCTTT.

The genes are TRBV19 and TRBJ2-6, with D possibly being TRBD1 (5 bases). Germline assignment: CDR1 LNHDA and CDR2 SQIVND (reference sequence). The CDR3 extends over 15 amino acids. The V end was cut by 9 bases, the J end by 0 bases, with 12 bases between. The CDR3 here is CASRYRNSGANVLTF. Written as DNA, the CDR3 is TGTGCCAGCCGGTACAGGAACTCTGGGGCCAACGTCCTGACTTTC.

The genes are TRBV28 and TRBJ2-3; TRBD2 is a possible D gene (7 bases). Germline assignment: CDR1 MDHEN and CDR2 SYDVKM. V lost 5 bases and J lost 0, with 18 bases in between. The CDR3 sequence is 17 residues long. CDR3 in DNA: TGTGCCAGCAGTATGGTAGGGGGGGGCACTAGCACAGATACGCAGTATTTT. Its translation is CASSMVGGGTSTDTQYF.

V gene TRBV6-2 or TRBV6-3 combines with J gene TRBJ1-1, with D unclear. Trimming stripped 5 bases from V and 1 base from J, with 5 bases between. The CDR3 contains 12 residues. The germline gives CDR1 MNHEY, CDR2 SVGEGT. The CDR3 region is CASSERNTEAFF. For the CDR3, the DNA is TGTGCCAGCAGTGAGAGGAACACTGAAGCTTTCTTT.

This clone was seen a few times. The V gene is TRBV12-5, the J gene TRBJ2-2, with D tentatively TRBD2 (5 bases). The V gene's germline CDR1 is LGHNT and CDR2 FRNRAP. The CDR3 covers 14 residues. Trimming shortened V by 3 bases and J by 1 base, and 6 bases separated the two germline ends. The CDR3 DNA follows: TGTGCTAGTGGTTTTGAGGGGAACACCGGGGAGCTGTTTTTT. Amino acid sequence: CASGFEGNTGELFF.

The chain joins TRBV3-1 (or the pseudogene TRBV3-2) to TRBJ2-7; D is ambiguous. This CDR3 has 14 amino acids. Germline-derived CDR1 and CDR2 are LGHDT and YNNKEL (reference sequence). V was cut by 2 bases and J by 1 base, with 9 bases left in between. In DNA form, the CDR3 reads TGTGCCAGCAGCCAACCCTTAATATCCTACGAGCAGTACTTC. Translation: CASSQPLISYEQYF.

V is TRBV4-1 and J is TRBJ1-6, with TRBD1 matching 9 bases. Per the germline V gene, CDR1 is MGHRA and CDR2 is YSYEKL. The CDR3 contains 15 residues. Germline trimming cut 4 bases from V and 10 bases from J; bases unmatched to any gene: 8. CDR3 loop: CASSPATGGGSPLHF. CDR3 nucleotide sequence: TGCGCCAGCAGCCCAGCGACAGGGGGGGGATCACCCCTCCACTTT.

CDR3 DNA: TGTGCCAGTAGTATAGATGGGACAGGAGAAGCTTTCTTT. Translation: CASSIDGTGEAFF. The rearrangement uses TRBV19 and TRBJ1-1, with TRBD1 identical over 8 bases. V shed 0 bases and J 8 bases; nucleotides not matched to a gene: 2. This CDR3 region has 13 residues. Germline lookup yields CDR1 LNHDA and CDR2 SQIVND (reference sequence).

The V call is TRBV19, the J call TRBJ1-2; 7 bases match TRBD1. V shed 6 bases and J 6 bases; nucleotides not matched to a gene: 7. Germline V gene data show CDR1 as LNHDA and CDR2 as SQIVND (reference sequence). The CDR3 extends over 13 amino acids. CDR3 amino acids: CASSDRVLNGYTF. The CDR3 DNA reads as TGTGCCAGTAGCGACAGGGTTTTGAATGGCTACACCTTC.

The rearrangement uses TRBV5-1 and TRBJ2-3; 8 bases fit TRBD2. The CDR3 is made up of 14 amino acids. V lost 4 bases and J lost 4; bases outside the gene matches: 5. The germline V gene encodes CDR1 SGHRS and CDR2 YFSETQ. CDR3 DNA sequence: TGCGCCAGCAGCATGTCGGGGGGGCCAGATACGCAGTATTTT. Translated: CASSMSGGPDTQYF. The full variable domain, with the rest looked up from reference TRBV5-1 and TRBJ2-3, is KAGVTQTPRYLIKTRGQQVTLSCSPISGHRSVSWYQQTPGQGLQFLFEYFSETQRNKGNFPGRFSGRQFSNSRSEMNVSTLELGDSALYLCASSMSGGPDTQYFGPGTRLTVL.

CDR3 sequence reads: CATSAGGAVLTQYF. CDR3 bases: TGTGCCACCAGCGCGGGGGGGGCGGTCCTGACCCAGTACTTC. The rearrangement links TRBV15 to TRBJ2-5, with TRBD2 matching 9 bases. The V segment lost 5 bases and the J segment 7 bases; nucleotides outside the gene matches: 8. CDR1 is LNHNV, CDR2 YYDKDF, per germline (reference sequence). This CDR3 comprises 14 residues.

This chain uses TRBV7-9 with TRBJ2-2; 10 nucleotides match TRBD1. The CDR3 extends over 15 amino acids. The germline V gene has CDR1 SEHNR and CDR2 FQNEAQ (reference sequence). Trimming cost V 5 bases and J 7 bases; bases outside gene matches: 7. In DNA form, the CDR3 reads TGTGCCAGCAGCCTGACAGGGGGCGCGGGCGGGGAGCTGTTTTTT. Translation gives CASSLTGGAGGELFF.

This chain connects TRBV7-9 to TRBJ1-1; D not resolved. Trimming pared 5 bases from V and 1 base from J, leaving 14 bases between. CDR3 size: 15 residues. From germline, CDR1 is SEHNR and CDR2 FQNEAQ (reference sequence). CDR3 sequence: CASSPYFPPNTEAFF. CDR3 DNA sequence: TGTGCCAGCAGCCCCTATTTTCCCCCGAACACTGAAGCTTTCTTT.

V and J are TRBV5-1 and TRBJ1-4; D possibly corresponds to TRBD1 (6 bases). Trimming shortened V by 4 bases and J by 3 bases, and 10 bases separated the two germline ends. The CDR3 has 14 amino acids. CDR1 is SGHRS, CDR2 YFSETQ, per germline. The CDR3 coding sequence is TGCGCCAGCAGCGAAGACAGGTCTAATGAAAAACTGTTTTTT. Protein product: CASSEDRSNEKLFF.

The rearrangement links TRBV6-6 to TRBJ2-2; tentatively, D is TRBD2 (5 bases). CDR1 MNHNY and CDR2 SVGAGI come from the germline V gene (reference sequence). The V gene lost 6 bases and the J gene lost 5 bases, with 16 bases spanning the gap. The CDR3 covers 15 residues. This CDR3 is CASSPEKRRTGELFF. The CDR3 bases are TGTGCCAGCAGCCCCGAAAAAAGGAGGACCGGGGAGCTGTTTTTT.

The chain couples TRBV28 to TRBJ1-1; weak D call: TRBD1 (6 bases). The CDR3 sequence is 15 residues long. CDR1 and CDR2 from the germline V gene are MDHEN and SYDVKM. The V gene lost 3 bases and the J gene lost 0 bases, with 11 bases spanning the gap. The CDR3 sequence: CASSFIDRLNTEAFF. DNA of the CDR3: TGTGCCAGCAGTTTCATCGACAGGCTGAACACTGAAGCTTTCTTT.

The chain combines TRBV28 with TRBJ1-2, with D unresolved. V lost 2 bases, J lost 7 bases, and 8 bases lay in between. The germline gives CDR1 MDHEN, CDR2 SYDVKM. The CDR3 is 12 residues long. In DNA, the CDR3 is TGTGCCAGCAGTTTAGATCCGGGTGGCTACACCTTC. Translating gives CASSLDPGGYTF.

The CDR3 here is CASSPVAGYNEQFF. CDR3 in DNA: TGTGCCAGCAGCCCGGTCGCGGGGTACAATGAGCAGTTCTTC. The rearrangement joins TRBV5-5 to TRBJ2-1; D may be TRBD2 (6 bases). CDR3 length: 14 residues. Trimming removed 4 bases at V and 4 bases at J, with 12 bases between. Germline values: CDR1 SGHKS, CDR2 YYEKEE (reference sequence).

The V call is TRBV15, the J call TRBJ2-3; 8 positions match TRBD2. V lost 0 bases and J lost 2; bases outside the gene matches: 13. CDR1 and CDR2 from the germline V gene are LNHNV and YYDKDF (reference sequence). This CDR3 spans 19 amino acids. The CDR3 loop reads CATSRDRSQRGPHTDTQYF. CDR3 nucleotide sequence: TGTGCCACCAGCAGAGATCGGTCGCAGCGGGGGCCTCACACAGATACGCAGTATTTT.

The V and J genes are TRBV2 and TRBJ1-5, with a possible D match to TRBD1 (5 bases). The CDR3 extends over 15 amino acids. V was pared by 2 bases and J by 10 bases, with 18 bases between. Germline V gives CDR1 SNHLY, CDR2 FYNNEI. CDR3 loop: CASSESGLSLRPQHF. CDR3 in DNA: TGTGCCAGCAGTGAATCGGGACTTTCCCTTAGACCCCAGCATTTT. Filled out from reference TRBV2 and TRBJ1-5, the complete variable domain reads EPEVTQTPSHQVTQMGQEVILRCVPISNHLYFYWYRQILGQKVEFLVSFYNNEISEKSEIFDDQFSVERPDGSNFTLKIRSTKLEDSAMYFCASSESGLSLRPQHFGDGTRLSIL.

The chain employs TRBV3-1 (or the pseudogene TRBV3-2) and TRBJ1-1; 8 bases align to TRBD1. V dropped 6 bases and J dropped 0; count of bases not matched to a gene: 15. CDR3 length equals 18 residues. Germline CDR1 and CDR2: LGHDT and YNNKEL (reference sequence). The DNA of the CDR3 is TGTGCCAGCAGAGAAGGACAGGGCCCCCGTCTTTTGAACACTGAAGCTTTCTTT. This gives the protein CASREGQGPRLLNTEAFF.